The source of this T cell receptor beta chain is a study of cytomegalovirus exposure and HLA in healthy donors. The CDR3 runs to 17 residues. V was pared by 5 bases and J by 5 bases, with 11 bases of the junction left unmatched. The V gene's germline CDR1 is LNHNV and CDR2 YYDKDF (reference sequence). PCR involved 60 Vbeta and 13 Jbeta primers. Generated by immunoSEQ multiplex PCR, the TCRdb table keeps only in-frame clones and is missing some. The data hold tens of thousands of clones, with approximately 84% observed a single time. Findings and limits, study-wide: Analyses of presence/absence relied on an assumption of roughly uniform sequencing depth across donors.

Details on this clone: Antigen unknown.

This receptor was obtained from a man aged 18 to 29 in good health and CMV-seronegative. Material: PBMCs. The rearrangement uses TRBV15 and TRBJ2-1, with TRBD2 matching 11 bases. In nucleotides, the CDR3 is TGTGCCACCAGCGTTAAAACCGGGACTAGCGGAAACAATGAGCAGTTCTTC. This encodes CATSVKTGTSGNNEQFF.